This T cell receptor (beta chain) was profiled in a study of blood T cell repertoires in COVID-19. Study background: Specimens from acute and convalescent COVID-19 originated in the United States, Italy and Spain.

Participants were aged about 18 to 90 years from approximately 24 US areas. Participants reported their clinical history, and cohort assignment relied on those reports. The CDR3 extends over 15 amino acids. From germline, CDR1 is KGHSH and CDR2 LQKENI. The J segment lost 7 bases and the V segment lost 5 bases, leaving 9 bases of the junction unmatched. Some clones are missing from TCRdb's copy, which holds only in-frame ones; the method was immunoSEQ multiplex PCR. The repertoire holds 200,000 or so clones, with roughly nine tenths as singletons. The rearrangement uses TRBV18 and TRBJ1-3, with 9 bases lining up with TRBD1. This TCR came from a woman aged 25 to 39 who had recovered from COVID-19. The specimen sequenced was PBMCs or T cells enriched from blood (not recorded which). CDR3 in amino acids: CASSSPTGGSNTIYF. The CDR3 DNA is TGTGCCAGCTCATCTCCGACAGGGGGTTCGAACACCATATATTTT. The variable domain in full, with the rest retrieved from reference TRBV18 and TRBJ1-3, is NAGVMQNPRHLVRRRGQEARLRCSPMKGHSHVYWYRQLPEEGLKFMVYLQKENIIDESGMPKERFSAEFPKEGPSILRIQQVVRGDSAAYFCASSSPTGGSNTIYFGEGSWLTVV.